This is a list of T cell receptor beta chains from one sample in a study of T cells in Graves' hyperthyroidism and ophthalmopathy. TCRdb re-called the multiplex PCR reads with MiXCR, one entry per CDR3 protein. The top ten hold less than 9% of the sample, which has about 660,000 distinct CDR3 sequences, just under 45% seen once. Material: peripheral blood or thyroid tissue (not recorded which). The receptors derive from an adult man with Graves' disease, either hyperthyroidism or ophthalmopathy (not recorded which). Both conserved end residues are part of each CDR3. A row's size may be missing; if present it is once, few, many or a size class.

CAWAQGTGYEQYF,-,TRBV9
CSASVSSLVPVETQYF,once,TRBV20-1
CATSRGTANEKLFF,many,TRBV15
CASSTHRGPGNQPQHF,few,TRBV6-1
CASSPGLAGGLETQYF,-,TRBV7-2
CASTSGLPNTEAFF,-,TRBV11-2
CASSYRSGWPYEQYF,once,TRBV10-2
CASQRAGEITDTQYF,-,TRBV24-1
CASSVRAVETQYF,-,TRBV9
CSAPISQGARSPLHF,few,TRBV20-1
CASSEGGAGTEAFF,-,TRBV10-2
CASSLSAGRYNEQFF,-,TRBV7-8
CASSSGQGAGTQYF,few,TRBV15
CASRVTAAPNSPLHF,-,TRBV2
CSAGGTSGRQETQYF,few,TRBV20-1
CASSFGGRSYEQYF,-,TRBV5-4
CASTSRSAESPLHF,many,TRBV2
CASSPRTSGGETQYF,-,TRBV2
CAWNKGLGANVLTF,-,TRBV25-1
CASSELLAGDLYF,-,TRBV2
CSAQQGMNTEAFF,few,TRBV20-1
CSAEVPRRATQHF,-,TRBV20-1
CASSESRTGGNQPQHF,few,TRBV25-1
CASSPPAKSRGELFF,-,TRBV14
CASSYSVQGAIYDTEAFF,-,TRBV7-2
CASSPIGAGETQYF,-,TRBV2
CASSQGLAGRTGELFF,many,TRBV5-1
CSAATGNTIYF,-,TRBV20-1
CASSVAGGEAFF,many,TRBV9
CASSLGAVSPLHF,-,TRBV7-9
CASTGGGRIQPQHF,many,TRBV2
CARDVGSQETQYF,-,TRBV25-1
CAISESVGWGAFF,-,TRBV10-3
CASSSGEEQYF,many,TRBV7-9
CASGSGAATNEKLFF,-,TRBV12-5
CASSPLGVSGNTIYF,few,TRBV9
CASSFTGGRGYEQYF,-,TRBV10-3
CSASKADSNQPQHF,-,TRBV20-1
CSVDVGTGDYGYTF,-,TRBV29-1
CSARDSRNYGYTF,-,TRBV20-1
CASSHAGQGIGGYTF,-,TRBV7-9
CASSRDKALHF,-,TRBV7-9
CASSNGGADEAFF,-,TRBV12-3/TRBV12-4
CAISDSRTSGSYEQYF,-,TRBV10-3
CSAALGGGNTEAFF,few,TRBV20-1
CASSPRTGGPEAFF,-,TRBV4-1
CASSDSVGPLFYEQYF,-,TRBV6-4
CASSADRLPGGYTF,many,TRBV9
CASSFGPTVGGELFF,many,TRBV7-3
CASSLGVVETQYF,many,TRBV6-5
CASSLGVRVGDGSKSEAFF,-,TRBV7-2